The next 3 T cell receptor beta chains were all read from a single sample in a study of blood T cell repertoires in COVID-19. Profiling relied on immunoSEQ multiplex PCR, and the TCRdb table lists in-frame clones only, not all of them. The sample records 98,000 or so clones, about 86% being singletons. Sequencing was done on a sample of peripheral blood. These receptors were obtained from a woman older than 75 with active or convalescent COVID-19.

The chain employs TRBV5-1 and TRBJ1-1, with 7 bases lining up with TRBD1. The CDR3 sequence is 13 residues long. CDR1 and CDR2 from the germline V gene are SGHRS and YFSETQ. The J segment lost 11 bases and the V segment lost 0 bases, leaving 7 bases of the junction unmatched. The CDR3 here is CASSLEGAGSAFF. CDR3 bases: TGCGCCAGCAGCTTGGAGGGGGCTGGTTCCGCTTTCTTT.

This chain uses TRBV7-2 with TRBJ1-6; maybe TRBD1 (5 bases). The CDR3 covers 15 residues. V dropped 1 base and J dropped 7 bases, with 11 bases sitting between them. Germline-derived CDR1 and CDR2 are SGHTA and FQGNSA. This CDR3 is CASSLGAGKNSPLHF. In nucleotides, the CDR3 is TGTGCCAGCAGCTTAGGGGCAGGGAAAAATTCACCCCTCCACTTT.

This clone was counted a single time. The chain carries TRBV10-3 and TRBJ2-7, with TRBD2 as a possible D gene (5 bases). The CDR3 consists of 11 residues. Looked up from germline, CDR1 is ENHRY and CDR2 is SYGVKD. V was trimmed by 8 bases and J by 4 bases, leaving 9 bases between them. This chain's CDR3 is CAIQREYEQYF. In nucleotides, the CDR3 is TGTGCCATCCAGAGGGAGTACGAGCAGTACTTC.